Listed below are T cell receptor beta chains from one sample, sequenced in a study of beta chain features in type 1 diabetes. Produced via immunoSEQ multiplex PCR; TCRdb's table is partial and in-frame only. Of around 310,000 clones listed, less than 15% were seen once; the top ten hold over 0.014%. The specimen sequenced was naive CD4+ T cells from blood. The origin of the receptors is a woman aged 18 to 35 with type 1 diabetes. Each CDR3 is given with its conserved first and last residue. Each record gives: J gene, clone size, D gene, V gene, CDR3 DNA, CDR3 protein. D genes are given only for firm matches. Part of the rows lack a size; the others show once, few, many or a class for expanded clones.

J: TRBJ2-2; size: few; D: TRBD2; V: TRBV30; DNA: TGTGCCTGGAGTGACCGGGGACTAGTAAACACCGGGGAGCTGTTTTTT; CDR3: CAWSDRGLVNTGELFF
J: TRBJ2-3; size: few; D: TRBD2; V: TRBV5-1; DNA: TGCGCCAGCAGCACGCTAGCGGGAGGGCCGGATACGCAGTATTTT; CDR3: CASSTLAGGPDTQYF
J: TRBJ2-5; size: few; D: TRBD1; V: TRBV15; DNA: TGTGCCATACGTCCGGGACAGGGGGCAGGGGAGACCCAGTACTTC; CDR3: CAIRPGQGAGETQYF
J: TRBJ1-3; size: -; D: -; V: TRBV6-5; DNA: TGTGCCAGCACGGGGGGAAACACCATATATTTT; CDR3: CASTGGNTIYF
J: TRBJ1-1; size: few; D: TRBD1; V: TRBV7-2; DNA: TGTGCCAGCAGCTTAGTGCGAGGGGGGACAGGAGTTTTGAACACTGAAGCTTTCTTT; CDR3: CASSLVRGGTGVLNTEAFF
J: TRBJ1-2; size: few; D: TRBD1; V: TRBV7-9; DNA: TGTGCCAGCAGCCCTCCGACAGGGGTCTATGGCTACACCTTC; CDR3: CASSPPTGVYGYTF
J: TRBJ2-2; size: -; D: -; V: TRBV5-1; DNA: TGCGCCAGCAGCTTGGCCAAGGTGACAGAATACACCGGGGAGCTGTTTTTT; CDR3: CASSLAKVTEYTGELFF
J: TRBJ2-5; size: -; D: -; V: TRBV6-5; DNA: TGTGCCAGCAGTGACTTCAGGGCCCAGTACTTC; CDR3: CASSDFRAQYF
J: TRBJ1-2; size: -; D: TRBD1; V: TRBV27; DNA: TGTGCCAGCAGTGGAGGACAGGGAGACTATGGCTACACCTTC; CDR3: CASSGGQGDYGYTF
J: TRBJ2-7; size: few; D: TRBD1; V: TRBV30; DNA: TGTGCCTGGACCCAAGGGCCGACAGGGGGCGAGCAGTACTTC; CDR3: CAWTQGPTGGEQYF
J: TRBJ2-5; size: few; D: -; V: TRBV11-2; DNA: TGTGCCAGCAGCTTGCGGGGTAACCAAGAGACCCAGTACTTC; CDR3: CASSLRGNQETQYF
J: TRBJ1-1; size: few; D: TRBD1; V: TRBV5-6; DNA: TGTGCCAGCAGCTGGGACAGAGAAACTGAAGCTTTCTTT; CDR3: CASSWDRETEAFF
J: TRBJ2-1; size: few; D: TRBD2; V: TRBV6-1; DNA: TGTGCCAGCAGTCCTAGCGGGAGTCGGTACAATGAGCAGTTCTTC; CDR3: CASSPSGSRYNEQFF
J: TRBJ2-7; size: few; D: TRBD1; V: TRBV19; DNA: TGTGCCAGTAGTTTTCAATCTGGGACAGCACCCGCCTACGAGCAGTACTTC; CDR3: CASSFQSGTAPAYEQYF
J: TRBJ2-5; size: -; D: TRBD2; V: TRBV18; DNA: TGTGCCAGCTCACCCGGACTAGCGGAAGAGACCCAGTACTTC; CDR3: CASSPGLAEETQYF
J: TRBJ2-6; size: few; D: -; V: TRBV9; DNA: TGTGCCAGCAGCGTAGGTGGGGAGTCTGGGGCCAACGTCCTGACTTTC; CDR3: CASSVGGESGANVLTF
J: TRBJ2-5; size: few; D: -; V: TRBV5-4; DNA: TGTGCCAGCAGCGTGGACGCAAACCTCGGGGAGACCCAGTACTTC; CDR3: CASSVDANLGETQYF
J: TRBJ2-2; size: -; D: TRBD2; V: TRBV5-4; DNA: TGTGCCAGCAGCTTGTACCCAGCGGGGGACGCCGGGGAGCTGTTTTTT; CDR3: CASSLYPAGDAGELFF
J: TRBJ1-2; size: few; D: TRBD1; V: TRBV5-1; DNA: TGCGCCAGCGAGACAGGGGGCGGCTATGGCTACACCTTC; CDR3: CASETGGGYGYTF
J: TRBJ1-5; size: -; D: -; V: TRBV29-1; DNA: TGCAGCGTTGTATTCGGACAGAAGGACCAGCCCCAGCATTTT; CDR3: CSVVFGQKDQPQHF
J: TRBJ2-1; size: few; D: TRBD2; V: TRBV12-5; DNA: TGTGCTAGTGGTCCCGGACTCCCAGCGGGAGCCAACAATGAGCAGTTCTTC; CDR3: CASGPGLPAGANNEQFF
J: TRBJ2-7; size: few; D: -; V: TRBV18; DNA: TGTGCCAGCTCAGACGGTGCGGGGTTCACCTACGAGCAGTACTTC; CDR3: CASSDGAGFTYEQYF
J: TRBJ2-5; size: few; D: -; V: TRBV6-6; DNA: TGTGCCAGCAGGCCGAGGGGGGGAGCAAAAGAGACCCAGTACTTC; CDR3: CASRPRGGAKETQYF
J: TRBJ2-7; size: -; D: -; V: TRBV18; DNA: TGTGCCAGCTCACCACCGTCTAAGGGGACCTACGAGCAGTACTTC; CDR3: CASSPPSKGTYEQYF
J: TRBJ2-5; size: -; D: -; V: TRBV18; DNA: TGTGCCAGCTCACCACGGACAGCCACGGAGACCCAGTACTTC; CDR3: CASSPRTATETQYF
J: TRBJ2-7; size: -; D: TRBD2; V: TRBV5-1; DNA: TGCGCCAGCAGCCACCTAAGCGGGAGGGTTTCATACGAGCAGTACTTC; CDR3: CASSHLSGRVSYEQYF
J: TRBJ2-5; size: few; D: -; V: TRBV30; DNA: TGTGCCTGGAGTGTACAGGGTTGGATCACTAGCGCGGGGACCCAGTACTTC; CDR3: CAWSVQGWITSAGTQYF
J: TRBJ2-5; size: few; D: TRBD1; V: TRBV29-1; DNA: TGCAGCGGTGGGACAGGGGGCCAAGAGACCCAGTACTTC; CDR3: CSGGTGGQETQYF
J: TRBJ2-1; size: -; D: -; V: TRBV5-4; DNA: TGTGCCAGCAGCCCCATAGCAGTCGCGGCCAATGAGCAGTTCTTC; CDR3: CASSPIAVAANEQFF
J: TRBJ2-7; size: -; D: TRBD2; V: TRBV7-2; DNA: TGTGCCAGCAGCCCCCTAGCGGGAGGAAGCTACGAGCAGTACTTC; CDR3: CASSPLAGGSYEQYF
J: TRBJ1-1; size: -; D: TRBD1; V: TRBV27; DNA: TGTGCCAGCAGTCCCCGGACAGGGCCTATTATGAACACTGAAGCTTTCTTT; CDR3: CASSPRTGPIMNTEAFF
J: TRBJ1-3; size: few; D: -; V: TRBV25-1; DNA: TGTGCCAGCAGCAGGGTCTCTAGTACCTCTGGAAACACCATATATTTT; CDR3: CASSRVSSTSGNTIYF
J: TRBJ2-3; size: few; D: TRBD1; V: TRBV7-9; DNA: TGTGCCAGCAGCGGGAGGGGACAGGGGCCAGATACGCAGTATTTT; CDR3: CASSGRGQGPDTQYF
J: TRBJ2-1; size: few; D: TRBD2; V: TRBV6-5; DNA: TGTGCCAGCAGTTACTCCGGGACTAGCGGGTATGAGCAGTTCTTC; CDR3: CASSYSGTSGYEQFF
J: TRBJ2-3; size: -; D: TRBD2; V: TRBV5-4; DNA: TGTGCCAGCAGCTTGGTATTAGCGGGGCCCGCAGATACGCAGTATTTT; CDR3: CASSLVLAGPADTQYF
J: TRBJ2-1; size: few; D: -; V: TRBV4-3; DNA: TGCGCCAGCAGCCAAGAGCGGCTAGGAAGCAATGAGCAGTTCTTC; CDR3: CASSQERLGSNEQFF
J: TRBJ1-4; size: -; D: -; V: TRBV30; DNA: TGTGCCTGGAGTCTCGGGACTGGGGAAAAACTGTTTTTT; CDR3: CAWSLGTGEKLFF
J: TRBJ2-1; size: -; D: -; V: TRBV19; DNA: TGTGCCAGTAGTATAGATCGAACGGGATCTTACAATGAGCAGTTCTTC; CDR3: CASSIDRTGSYNEQFF
J: TRBJ1-1; size: few; D: -; V: TRBV5-6; DNA: TGTGCCAGCAGCCGACAGAATATGAACACTGAAGCTTTCTTT; CDR3: CASSRQNMNTEAFF
J: TRBJ2-1; size: -; D: TRBD2; V: TRBV4-3; DNA: TGCGCCAGCAGCCAGGAGGGACTAGCGGGAGGAAATGAGCAGTTCTTC; CDR3: CASSQEGLAGGNEQFF
J: TRBJ2-3; size: few; D: TRBD2; V: TRBV4-3; DNA: TGCGCCAGCAGCCAAGGTCTAGGTAGCGGGAGGGTGACAGATACGCAGTATTTT; CDR3: CASSQGLGSGRVTDTQYF
J: TRBJ2-7; size: -; D: -; V: TRBV5-5; DNA: TGTGCCAGCAGGGAGATTACAAACTACGAGCAGTACTTC; CDR3: CASREITNYEQYF
J: TRBJ2-7; size: -; D: TRBD2; V: TRBV7-3; DNA: TGTGCCAGCAGCACTAGCGGGTCCTACGAGCAGTACTTC; CDR3: CASSTSGSYEQYF
J: TRBJ1-5; size: -; D: TRBD1; V: TRBV2; DNA: TGTGCCAGCAGGGGACAGGGACTTAGCAATCAGCCCCAGCATTTT; CDR3: CASRGQGLSNQPQHF
J: TRBJ1-1; size: few; D: -; V: TRBV2; DNA: TGTGCCAGCAGTGGGTCCAGGGCGACTGAAGCTTTCTTT; CDR3: CASSGSRATEAFF
J: TRBJ2-6; size: -; D: TRBD1; V: TRBV5-1; DNA: TGCGCCAGCAGCCTTGGACAGGGGAGGACTGGGGCCAACGTCCTGACTTTC; CDR3: CASSLGQGRTGANVLTF
J: TRBJ2-6; size: few; D: TRBD1; V: TRBV23-1; DNA: TGCGCCAGCAGTCAATACCCCCCGGGACAGGCATCCTCTGGGGCCAACGTCCTGACTTTC; CDR3: CASSQYPPGQASSGANVLTF
J: TRBJ2-7; size: -; D: TRBD1; V: TRBV7-3; DNA: TGTGCCAGCAGCCTCGACAGGGCCTACGAGCAGTACTTC; CDR3: CASSLDRAYEQYF
J: TRBJ2-3; size: few; D: TRBD1; V: TRBV11-2; DNA: TGTGCCAGCAGCCTAGACAGGGGGCAAGATACGCAGTATTTT; CDR3: CASSLDRGQDTQYF
J: TRBJ2-1; size: few; D: TRBD2; V: TRBV25-1; DNA: TGTGCCAGCAGTGCCCTCCTAGCGGGAGTGGGCAATGAGCAGTTCTTC; CDR3: CASSALLAGVGNEQFF
J: TRBJ2-2; size: few; D: -; V: TRBV5-6; DNA: TGTGCCAGCAGCCTGGGATACACGAACACCGGGGAGCTGTTTTTT; CDR3: CASSLGYTNTGELFF
J: TRBJ1-1; size: few; D: -; V: TRBV15; DNA: TGTGCCACCACCCAGACAGAGAGGAACACTGAAGCTTTCTTT; CDR3: CATTQTERNTEAFF
J: TRBJ1-2; size: -; D: TRBD1; V: TRBV7-3; DNA: TGTGCCAGCAGCTTAACGACAGGGGCTGGCTACACCTTC; CDR3: CASSLTTGAGYTF
J: TRBJ1-5; size: -; D: -; V: TRBV18; DNA: TGTGCCAGCTCACCGACAGGCCCCAATCAGCCCCAGCATTTT; CDR3: CASSPTGPNQPQHF
J: TRBJ1-5; size: -; D: -; V: TRBV15; DNA: TGTGCCACCAGCAGAGGGGGGGTCGGACAGCCCCAGCATTTT; CDR3: CATSRGGVGQPQHF
J: TRBJ2-1; size: few; D: -; V: TRBV7-2; DNA: TGTGCCAGCAGCGGAGCCATCGAGGGCAATGAGCAGTTCTTC; CDR3: CASSGAIEGNEQFF